These T cell receptor beta chains were read from a single sample in a study of T cell changes during pregnancy in multiple sclerosis. Data came from immunoSEQ multiplex PCR; TCRdb stores just in-frame clones and leaves some out. The data hold 20,000 to 25,000 clones, with just under 95% observed a single time. The source material was CD8+ T cells from peripheral blood mononuclear cells, sampled in the third trimester of pregnancy. These receptor sequences come from a female donor with multiple sclerosis, enrolled in a pregnancy study. Both conserved end residues are part of each CDR3. A D gene is named only where the DNA matches it firmly. The listing skips clone size in some rows; elsewhere it reads once, few, many or a size class.

v_gene	abundance	j_gene	d_gene	CDR3nt	CDR3aa
TRBV10-3	-	TRBJ1-2	TRBD1	TGTGCCATCAGTGGACAGGGGGCCCACTATGGCTACACCTTC	CAISGQGAHYGYTF
TRBV5-4	-	TRBJ1-2	TRBD1	TGTGCCAGCAGCAAGACAGGGATTTCCTATGGCTACACCTTC	CASSKTGISYGYTF
TRBV7-2	-	TRBJ2-5	-	TGTGCCAGCAGCCAATGGGGGCTTGGGGAGACCCAGTACTTC	CASSQWGLGETQYF
TRBV29-1	-	TRBJ2-1	TRBD2	TGCAGCGTTGGGAGAGCGGGAGTTCCCTACAATGAGCAGTTCTTC	CSVGRAGVPYNEQFF
TRBV7-9	-	TRBJ2-7	-	TGTGCCAGCAGCGACGGGGTGGCCTACGAGCAGTACTTC	CASSDGVAYEQYF
TRBV28	once	TRBJ2-5	-	TGTGCCAGCAGGCCACAGGCAGAAGAGACCCAGTACTTC	CASRPQAEETQYF
TRBV7-9	-	TRBJ1-2	-	TGTGCCAGCAGCCTCAGGGGAGACTATGGCTACACCTTC	CASSLRGDYGYTF
TRBV28	-	TRBJ1-2	TRBD1	TGTGCCAGCAGTTCAACAGGGGGACACTATGGCTACACCTTC	CASSSTGGHYGYTF
TRBV2	-	TRBJ1-2	TRBD1	TGTGCCAGCAGTGAATTCCCTAGGGACAGCTATGGCTACACCTTC	CASSEFPRDSYGYTF
TRBV27	-	TRBJ2-7	TRBD1	TGTGCCAGCAGTTTATCATTCCTCGACAGGGGCCATGCCTACGAGCAGTACTTC	CASSLSFLDRGHAYEQYF
TRBV27	once	TRBJ2-1	-	TGTGCCAGCAGTTTTGGGCCAGATGAGCAGTTCTTC	CASSFGPDEQFF
TRBV28	once	TRBJ2-7	-	TGTGCCAGCAGTTTAATACCGAGCTCCTACGAGCAGTACTTC	CASSLIPSSYEQYF
TRBV6-6	-	TRBJ2-3	-	TGTGCCAGCAGTTACGTCTCCACAGATACGCAGTATTTT	CASSYVSTDTQYF
TRBV19	-	TRBJ1-5	TRBD1	TGTGCCAGTAGTATCATGCAGGGGGCTCCGCCCCAGCATTTT	CASSIMQGAPPQHF
TRBV5-4	few	TRBJ1-2	TRBD1	TGTGCCAGCAGCTTGGGACAGGGCGGCTACACCTTC	CASSLGQGGYTF
TRBV28	once	TRBJ2-7	-	TGTGCCAGCAGTTTACCCCCCGACAGCTCCTACGAGCAGTACTTC	CASSLPPDSSYEQYF
TRBV9	few	TRBJ2-7	-	TGTGCCAGCAGCGCCAGGATTTACTCCTACGAGCAGTACTTC	CASSARIYSYEQYF
TRBV29-1	-	TRBJ2-1	TRBD1	TGCAGCGTGGCCGGGACAGAAAAAAACTACAATGAGCAGTTCTTC	CSVAGTEKNYNEQFF
TRBV7-8	few	TRBJ1-3	-	TGTGCCAGCAGCTTAGCCGAGGGTCACGGAAACACCATATATTTT	CASSLAEGHGNTIYF
TRBV9	-	TRBJ2-7	-	TGTGCCAGCAGCGCCGACTACCTCAGCTCCTACGAGCAGTACTTC	CASSADYLSSYEQYF
TRBV7-9	medium-sized	TRBJ2-7	TRBD1	TGTGCCAGCAGCACCTACAGGGGCGGCGAGCAGTACTTC	CASSTYRGGEQYF
TRBV7-9	-	TRBJ1-5	-	TGTGCCAGCAGCCGGGGAGGGGGGGGGCCCCAGCATTTT	CASSRGGGGPQHF
TRBV7-9	-	TRBJ2-7	-	TGTGCCAGCAGCCAAGGAGGGGAATGGCAGTACTTC	CASSQGGEWQYF